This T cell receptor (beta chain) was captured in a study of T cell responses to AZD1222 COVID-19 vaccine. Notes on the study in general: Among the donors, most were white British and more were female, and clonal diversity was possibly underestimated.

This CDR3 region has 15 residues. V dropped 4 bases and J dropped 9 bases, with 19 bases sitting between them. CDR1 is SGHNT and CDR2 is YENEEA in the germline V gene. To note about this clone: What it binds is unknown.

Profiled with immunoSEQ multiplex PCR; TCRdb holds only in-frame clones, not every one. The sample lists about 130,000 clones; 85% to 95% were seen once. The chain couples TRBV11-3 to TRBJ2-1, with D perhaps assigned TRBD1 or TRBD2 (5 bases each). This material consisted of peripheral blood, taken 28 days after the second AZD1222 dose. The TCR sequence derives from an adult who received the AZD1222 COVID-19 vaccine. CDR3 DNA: TGTGCCAGCAGCTCCCCGGGCGAGGGGTTCGGTGAGCAGTTCTTC. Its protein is CASSSPGEGFGEQFF. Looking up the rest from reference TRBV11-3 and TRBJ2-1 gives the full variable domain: EAGVVQSPRYKIIEKKQPVAFWCNPISGHNTLYWYLQNLGQGPELLIRYENEEAVDDSQLPKDRFSAERLKGVDSTLKIQPAELGDSAVYLCASSSPGEGFGEQFFGPGTRLTVL.